This T cell receptor beta chain was identified during a study of CD8 T cells in ankylosing spondylitis. Notes on the study in general: Matched ankylosing spondylitis synovial fluid reportedly contained a significantly enriched population of disease-linked clones. Several highly homologous variants made up a TCR beta motif, and this motif appeared characteristic of ankylosing spondylitis blood.

TCRdb re-analysed the 5' RACE reads in MiXCR, keeping a single row per CDR3 protein. The table has some 220,000 distinct CDR3 sequences, approximately 7.4% seen once. Many counts were recorded for this clonotype. Its target is unknown. The CDR3 extends over 19 amino acids. Per the germline V gene, CDR1 is MNHEY and CDR2 is SVGAGI. After removal of 4 bases from V and 2 bases from J, the junction contained 18 bases not matched to a gene. This chain joins TRBV6-5 and TRBJ2-7, with 9 nucleotides matching TRBD1. The clonotype comes from a male donor with ankylosing spondylitis. Source material: blood, either unsorted or a sorted T cell fraction (not recorded which). The DNA of the CDR3 is TGTGCCAGCAGTTGGGGTCCAGGACAGGGGCTATCAAAGACCTACGAGCAGTACTTC. It encodes CASSWGPGQGLSKTYEQYF.